This TCR beta chain was recorded in a study of blood T cells in healthy people across ages. Study-level information: With template switching, about one barcoded beta molecule was captured per two T cells.

Broader study findings: Unsorted PBMCs blocked a conclusive comparison of naive and antigen-experienced cells. Age advanced and TCR beta diversity per million T cells fell, roughly linearly.

Alongside a J-beta primer mix, a sample-barcoded 5' primer served in a second PCR lasting about 7 to 12 cycles. Using its own MiXCR run on the 5' RACE reads, TCRdb lists one record per CDR3 protein. In the table there are about 780,000 distinct CDR3 sequences, about 46% of which are singletons. Germline-derived CDR1 and CDR2 are SNHLY and FYNNEI. V shed 6 bases and J shed 1 base, with 9 bases lying between them. The CDR3 sequence is 13 residues long. The sample holds a few counts of this clonotype. Its antigen remains unidentified. This TCR derives from an elderly man in good health. The sequenced sample was blood. V is TRBV2 and J is TRBJ2-5; tentative D call: TRBD1 (6 bases). The CDR3 here is CASSYRAQETQYF. For the CDR3, the DNA is TGTGCCAGCAGCTACAGGGCCCAAGAGACCCAGTACTTC. Full variable domain (outside the CDR3, taken from reference TRBV2 and TRBJ2-5): EPEVTQTPSHQVTQMGQEVILRCVPISNHLYFYWYRQILGQKVEFLVSFYNNEISEKSEIFDDQFSVERPDGSNFTLKIRSTKLEDSAMYFCASSYRAQETQYFGPGTRLLVL.